A single T cell receptor (beta chain) is shown here with its context. This entry comes from a study of blood T cell repertoires in COVID-19. Overall study context: Material from acute and convalescent COVID-19 was sourced from the United States, Italy and Spain. PBMCs, B-cell-depleted T cells, or T cells were the source of the cDNA or gDNA that made up the material.

V gave up 5 bases and J gave up 4 bases; unmatched junction bases: 7. Germline V CDR1 and CDR2: SEHNR, FQNEAQ (reference sequence). This CDR3 is 14 amino acids long. Enrolled during active infection, Seattle patients were then followed longitudinally. As originally analysed: Reference gene primer amplification gave nucleated cell count estimates. The protocol was immunoSEQ multiplex PCR, while the TCRdb copy is restricted to in-frame clones and leaves out a portion. The DNA was the basis for D and trimming; V, J and clone size are from that table. Here the sample spans 200,000 to 250,000 clones, 80% to 95% being singletons.

The origin of this receptor is a man aged 25-40 years with COVID-19, enrolled during active disease. V usage is TRBV7-9 and J usage is TRBJ1-2; TRBD1 agrees at 7 bases. What was sequenced was peripheral blood. The DNA of the CDR3 is TGTGCCAGCAGCCCGACCGGGACAGCCTATGGCTACACCTTC. Protein product: CASSPTGTAYGYTF.